This entry is about one T cell receptor beta chain. Its target is not known. These data are taken from a study of cytomegalovirus exposure and HLA in healthy donors. Study-level points and caveats: Specificity of a few CMV-associated chains for CMV antigens was verified in vitro.

Using immunoSEQ multiplex PCR, the repertoire was profiled, and TCRdb retains in-frame clones only, with some absent. The sample lists some 80,000 clones; about 96% were seen once. J gave up 3 bases and V 0 bases, and 10 bases lay outside the gene matches. Germline-derived CDR1 and CDR2 are MNHEY and SMNVEV (reference sequence). The CDR3 is made up of 17 amino acids. From the approximately 110-subject validation cohort, which was separate from the approximately 700-subject first cohort, the donors were drawn. The specimen was PBMCs. The clonotype originates from a woman under 30 in good health and CMV-seronegative. The gene calls are TRBV27 and TRBJ1-2; TRBD1 agrees at 7 bases. For the CDR3, the DNA is TGTGCCAGCAGTTTATCCTTCGTCAAGGGGGCGCACTATGGCTACACCTTC. Translated: CASSLSFVKGAHYGYTF.